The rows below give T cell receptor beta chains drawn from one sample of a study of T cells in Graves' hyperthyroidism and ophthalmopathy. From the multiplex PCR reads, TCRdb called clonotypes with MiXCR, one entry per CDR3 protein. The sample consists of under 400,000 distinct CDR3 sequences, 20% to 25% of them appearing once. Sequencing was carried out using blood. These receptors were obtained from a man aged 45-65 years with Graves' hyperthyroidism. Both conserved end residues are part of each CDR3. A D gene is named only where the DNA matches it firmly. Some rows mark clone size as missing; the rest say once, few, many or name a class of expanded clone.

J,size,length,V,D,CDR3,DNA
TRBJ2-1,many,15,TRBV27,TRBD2,CASSSIAGVYNEQFF,TGTGCCAGCAGTTCCATAGCGGGAGTTTACAATGAGCAGTTCTTC
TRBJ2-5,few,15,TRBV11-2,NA,CASSPTGRGQETQYF,TGTGCCAGCAGCCCAACAGGGAGAGGGCAAGAGACCCAGTACTTC
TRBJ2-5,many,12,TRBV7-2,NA,CASSLGSETQYF,TGTGCCAGCAGCTTGGGGTCGGAGACCCAGTACTTC
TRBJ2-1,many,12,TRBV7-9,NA,CASKLVVGEQFF,TGTGCCAGCAAACTAGTGGTAGGTGAGCAGTTCTTC
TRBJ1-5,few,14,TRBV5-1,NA,CASSPEAEVQPQHF,TGCGCCAGCAGCCCGGAGGCTGAGGTTCAGCCCCAGCATTTT
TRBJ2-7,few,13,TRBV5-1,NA,CASSLNINYEQYF,TGCGCCAGCAGCTTGAACATAAACTACGAGCAGTACTTC
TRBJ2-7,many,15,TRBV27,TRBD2,CASRSGTSATYEQYF,TGTGCCAGCAGGTCCGGGACTAGCGCAACCTACGAGCAGTACTTC
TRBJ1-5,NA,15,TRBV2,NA,CASSVVREGNQPQHF,TGTGCCAGCAGTGTTGTTAGGGAGGGCAATCAGCCCCAGCATTTT
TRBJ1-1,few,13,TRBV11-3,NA,CASSSNKGQWAFF,TGTGCCAGCAGTTCGAATAAGGGCCAGTGGGCTTTCTTT
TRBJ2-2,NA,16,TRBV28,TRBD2,CASSLKSGKDTGELFF,TGTGCCAGCAGTTTGAAGAGCGGGAAGGACACCGGGGAGCTGTTTTTT
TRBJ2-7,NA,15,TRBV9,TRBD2,CASSGLHGRAYEQYF,TGTGCCAGCAGCGGACTCCACGGGAGGGCCTACGAGCAGTACTTC
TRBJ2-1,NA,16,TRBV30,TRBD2,CAWSDPASGRLNEQFF,TGTGCCTGGAGCGACCCGGCTAGCGGGAGGTTAAATGAGCAGTTCTTC
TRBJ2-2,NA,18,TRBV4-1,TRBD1,CASSQDEGTASQHGELFF,TGCGCCAGCAGCCAAGATGAGGGGACAGCCTCCCAACACGGGGAGCTGTTTTTT
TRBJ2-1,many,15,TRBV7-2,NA,CASSLGRVAINEQFF,TGTGCCAGCAGCTTAGGGCGGGTCGCTATTAATGAGCAGTTCTTC
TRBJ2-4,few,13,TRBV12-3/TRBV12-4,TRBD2,CASSYLGGNIQYF,TGTGCCAGCAGTTATCTGGGAGGGAACATTCAGTACTTC
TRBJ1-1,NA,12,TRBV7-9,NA,CASSLKVEKAFF,TGTGCCAGCAGCTTAAAGGTAGAGAAGGCTTTCTTT
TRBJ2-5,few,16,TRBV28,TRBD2,CASSLGRGGRAETQYF,TGTGCCAGCAGTTTAGGGCGGGGGGGGCGGGCGGAGACCCAGTACTTC
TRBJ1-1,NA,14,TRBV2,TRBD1,CATGTDGGDTEAFF,TGTGCCACCGGGACAGACGGCGGGGACACTGAAGCTTTCTTT
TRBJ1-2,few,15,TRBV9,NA,CASSAQKSGVYGYTF,TGTGCCAGCAGCGCCCAGAAATCAGGGGTCTATGGCTACACCTTC
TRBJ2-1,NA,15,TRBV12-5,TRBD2,CASGLGGGSRNEQFF,TGTGCTAGTGGTTTGGGAGGCGGGAGCAGGAATGAGCAGTTCTTC
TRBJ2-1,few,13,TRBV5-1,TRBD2,CASSLGTSPEQFF,TGCGCCAGCAGCTTGGGGACTAGTCCTGAGCAGTTCTTC
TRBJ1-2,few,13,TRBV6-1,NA,CALARETNYGYTF,TGTGCCCTCGCCAGGGAAACTAACTATGGCTACACCTTC
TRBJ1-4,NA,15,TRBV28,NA,CASSPMAEYNEKLFF,TGTGCCAGCAGTCCCATGGCAGAGTATAATGAAAAACTGTTTTTT
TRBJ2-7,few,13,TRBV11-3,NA,CASSLTQGNEQYF,TGTGCCAGCAGCTTAACACAGGGAAACGAGCAGTACTTC
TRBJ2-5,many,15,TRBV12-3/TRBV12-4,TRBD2,CASSLDSGSRETQYF,TGTGCCAGCAGTTTAGATAGCGGGAGTCGAGAGACCCAGTACTTC
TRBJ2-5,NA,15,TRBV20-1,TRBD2,CSASPREGSQETQDF,TGCAGTGCTAGTCCGCGGGAGGGATCACAAGAGACCCAGGACTTC
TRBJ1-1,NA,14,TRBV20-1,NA,CSARIPGMATEAFF,TGCAGTGCTAGAATCCCCGGGATGGCCACTGAAGCTTTCTTT
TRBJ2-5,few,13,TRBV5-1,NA,CASSVQSQETQYF,TGCGCCAGCTCGGTACAGTCCCAAGAGACCCAGTACTTC
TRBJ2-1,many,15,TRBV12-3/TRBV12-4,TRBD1,CASSRTGGLGNEQFF,TGTGCCAGCAGTCGCACAGGGGGCTTGGGTAATGAGCAGTTCTTC
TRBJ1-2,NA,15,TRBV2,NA,CASRADSPGGYGYTF,TGTGCCAGCAGGGCGGACAGCCCCGGGGGATATGGCTACACCTTC
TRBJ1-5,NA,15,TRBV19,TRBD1,CASSNGQVSHQPQHF,TGTGCCAGTAGTAATGGACAGGTTTCGCATCAGCCCCAGCATTTT
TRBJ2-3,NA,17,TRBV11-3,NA,CASSYRTLEGWADTQYF,TGTGCCAGCAGCTATAGGACGTTGGAGGGTTGGGCAGATACGCAGTATTTT
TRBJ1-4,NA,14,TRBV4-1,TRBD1,CASSRPGQREKLFF,TGCGCCAGCAGCCGACCGGGACAGAGGGAAAAACTGTTTTTT
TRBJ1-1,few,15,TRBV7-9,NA,CASKGQFGMNTEAFF,TGTGCCAGCAAAGGACAGTTCGGGATGAACACTGAAGCTTTCTTT
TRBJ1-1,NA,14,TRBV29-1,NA,CSVDSTFENTEAFF,TGCAGCGTTGATTCGACCTTCGAGAACACTGAAGCTTTCTTT
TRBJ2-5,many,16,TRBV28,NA,CASSLASANLQETQYF,TGTGCCAGCAGTTTAGCAAGCGCTAACCTCCAAGAGACCCAGTACTTC
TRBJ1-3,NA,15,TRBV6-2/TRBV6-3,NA,CASSYSGEPGNTIYF,TGTGCCAGCAGTTACTCGGGGGAGCCCGGAAACACCATATATTTT
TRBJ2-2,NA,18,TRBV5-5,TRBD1,CASSPPGQGNTNTGELFF,TGTGCCAGCAGCCCTCCGGGACAGGGTAATACGAACACCGGGGAGCTGTTTTTT
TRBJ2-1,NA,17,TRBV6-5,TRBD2,CASSYSGTSGNYNEQFF,TGTGCCAGCAGTTACTCGGGGACTAGCGGGAATTACAATGAGCAGTTCTTC
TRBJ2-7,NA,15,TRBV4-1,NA,CASSQLHRADYEQYF,TGCGCCAGCAGCCAACTCCACCGTGCAGATTACGAGCAGTACTTC
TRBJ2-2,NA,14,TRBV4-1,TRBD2,CASSQPGGIRELFF,TGCGCCAGCAGCCAACCGGGGGGAATACGGGAGCTGTTTTTT
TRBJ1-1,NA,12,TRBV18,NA,CASREAYTEAFF,TGTGCCAGCCGGGAGGCTTACACTGAAGCTTTCTTT
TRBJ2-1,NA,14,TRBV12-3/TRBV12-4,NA,CASSLAELYNEQFF,TGTGCCAGCAGTTTAGCGGAGCTTTACAATGAGCAGTTCTTC
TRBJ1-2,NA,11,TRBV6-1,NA,CASILDYGYTF,TGTGCCAGTATTCTGGACTATGGCTACACCTTC
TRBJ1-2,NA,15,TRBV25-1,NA,CASSPVPGISYGYTF,TGTGCCAGCAGTCCCGTCCCAGGGATTTCATACGGCTACACCTTC
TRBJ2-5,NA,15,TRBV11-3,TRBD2,CASSPPTSGRQTQYF,TGTGCCAGCAGCCCGCCTACTAGCGGCAGGCAGACCCAGTACTTC
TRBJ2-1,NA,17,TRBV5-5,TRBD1,CASSLPRDSVSYNEQFF,TGTGCCAGCAGCTTGCCCCGGGACAGTGTCTCCTACAATGAGCAGTTCTTC
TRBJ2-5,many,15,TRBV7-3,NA,CASSLNGAHGETQYF,TGTGCCAGCAGCTTAAATGGCGCCCACGGGGAGACCCAGTACTTC
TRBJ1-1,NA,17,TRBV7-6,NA,CASSLGTGVGSYTEAFF,TGTGCCAGCAGCTTAGGAACGGGGGTAGGGAGTTACACTGAAGCTTTCTTT
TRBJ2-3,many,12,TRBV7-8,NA,CASSLVTNTQYF,TGTGCCAGCAGCCTAGTCACGAATACGCAGTATTTT
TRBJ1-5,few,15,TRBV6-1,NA,CASSEAGSFNQPQHF,TGTGCCAGCAGTGAAGCGGGCAGCTTCAATCAGCCCCAGCATTTT
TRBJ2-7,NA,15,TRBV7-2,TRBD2,CASSSGLAPPYEQYF,TGTGCCAGCAGCTCCGGACTAGCCCCACCCTACGAGCAGTACTTC
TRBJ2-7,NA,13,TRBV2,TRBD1,CASMGTGAYEQYF,TGTGCCAGCATGGGGACAGGCGCCTACGAGCAGTACTTC
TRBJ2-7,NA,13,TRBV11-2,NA,CASRALVTYEQYF,TGTGCCAGCAGAGCACTAGTAACCTACGAGCAGTACTTC
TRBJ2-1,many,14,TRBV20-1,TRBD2,CSAPGASGRVEQFF,TGCAGTGCCCCCGGGGCTAGCGGGAGAGTTGAGCAGTTCTTC